These 23 T cell receptor beta chains were all obtained from the same sample, sequenced in a study of siplizumab effects on memory and regulatory T cells. Produced via immunoSEQ multiplex PCR; TCRdb's table is partial and in-frame only. The table records 100,000 or so clones, about 92% of them present only once. The specimen was CD4+ T cells sorted from blood. The source of these receptors is a human donor in good health.

This clone showed up just once. The chain employs TRBV6-6 and TRBJ2-7; 12 positions agree with TRBD2. Germline CDR1 MNHNY, CDR2 SVGAGI (reference sequence). The V and J ends lost 0 bases and 3 bases, in that order; junction bases with no gene match: 3. This CDR3 is built from 16 residues. As DNA, the CDR3 is TGTGCCAGCAGTTACTCGAGACTAGCGGGGGACTACGAGCAGTACTTC. This encodes CASSYSRLAGDYEQYF.

V gene TRBV2 combines with J gene TRBJ1-4; D remains unclear. Germline CDR1 is SNHLY and CDR2 is FYNNEI. Trimming took 0 bases from V and 7 from J, leaving 6 bases between them. The CDR3 has 13 amino acids. In DNA form, the CDR3 reads TGTGCCAGCAGTGAAGCGGGAGGTGAAAAACTGTTTTTT. Its protein is CASSEAGGEKLFF.

The chain is built from TRBV4-1 and TRBJ1-5; 9 bases match TRBD1. Germline CDR1 reads MGHRA; CDR2 reads YSYEKL. V lost 3 bases, J lost 6 bases, and 6 bases stayed unmatched. There are 15 residues in the CDR3. DNA of the CDR3: TGCGCCAGCAGCCAGGGGACAGGGCCTGCTCAGCCCCAGCATTTT. The encoded protein is CASSQGTGPAQPQHF.

The chain joins TRBV4-1 to TRBJ2-1; 11 positions agree with TRBD2. Trimming cost V 1 base and J 8 bases; bases outside gene matches: 4. This CDR3 spans 15 amino acids. CDR1 is MGHRA and CDR2 is YSYEKL in the germline V gene. Here the CDR3 DNA reads TGCGCCAGCAGCCAAGTTGGGACTAGCGGTTATGAGCAGTTCTTC. Its translation is CASSQVGTSGYEQFF.

V and J are TRBV4-2 and TRBJ2-7; 9 positions match TRBD1. Trimming at V came to 1 base and at J to 4 bases, leaving 11 bases not matched to a gene. The CDR3 consists of 17 residues. Germline lookup yields CDR1 LGHNA and CDR2 YNFKEQ. The CDR3 coding sequence is TGTGCCAGCAGCCAAGCTTCTGGGACAGGGCGACGTTACGAGCAGTACTTC. Translation gives CASSQASGTGRRYEQYF.

This clone appeared a single time. The chain joins TRBV4-1 to TRBJ1-2, with D unresolved. Trimming took off 0 bases at V and 4 bases at J, with 9 bases between the two ends. Germline CDR1 MGHRA, CDR2 YSYEKL. The CDR3 totals 14 residues. CDR3 residues: CASSQDQDAYGYTF. The CDR3 coding sequence is TGCGCCAGCAGCCAAGACCAGGACGCCTATGGCTACACCTTC.

The CDR3: CASSERRPKGQPQHF. CDR3 coding DNA: TGTGCCAGCAGTGAGCGGCGGCCTAAGGGGCAGCCCCAGCATTTT. The chain uses TRBV6-1 and TRBJ1-5, with a weak D call TRBD1 (5 bases). Germline assignment: CDR1 MNHNS and CDR2 SASEGT. V lost 3 bases and J lost 7, with 16 bases in between. The CDR3 is 15 residues long.

V and J are TRBV6-5 and TRBJ1-1; D not certain. The germline V gene has CDR1 MNHEY and CDR2 SVGAGI. This CDR3 is built from 11 residues. V lost 5 bases to trimming and J lost 5 bases, with 6 bases between them. CDR3: CASSESTEAFF. The CDR3 nucleotides are TGTGCCAGCAGTGAATCGACTGAAGCTTTCTTT.

The rearrangement uses TRBV30 and TRBJ2-7; D perhaps matches TRBD2 (5 bases). This CDR3 is built from 12 residues. Germline V CDR1 and CDR2: GTSNPN, SVGIG (reference sequence). V was cut by 4 bases and J by 6 bases, with 13 bases left in between. CDR3: CAWMRGLGEQYF. CDR3 DNA sequence: TGTGCCTGGATGAGAGGGCTAGGCGAGCAGTACTTC.

The J gene is TRBJ2-1, the V gene TRBV28; the D gene is possibly TRBD2 (6 bases). Germline CDR1 is MDHEN and CDR2 is SYDVKM. The CDR3 length is 16 residues. With 5 bases removed from V and 0 bases from J, the gap between germline ends came to 14 bases. For the CDR3, the DNA is TGTGCCAGCAGTCCAACGGGACTCAGCTCCTACAATGAGCAGTTCTTC. It encodes CASSPTGLSSYNEQFF.

The chain combines TRBV5-1 with TRBJ2-2, with D maybe TRBD1 (5 bases). Germline values: CDR1 SGHRS, CDR2 YFSETQ. Trimming pared 1 base from V and 6 bases from J, leaving 16 bases between. The CDR3 has 16 amino acids. The CDR3 spells CASSLLARVKAGELFF. CDR3 nucleotides: TGCGCCAGCAGCTTGTTGGCCAGGGTTAAAGCCGGGGAGCTGTTTTTT.

The CDR3 here is CASGLVLGSSYEQYF. The CDR3 region has the DNA TGTGCTAGTGGTTTGGTACTAGGGTCCTCCTACGAGCAGTACTTC. The chain employs TRBV12-5 and TRBJ2-7, with TRBD2 as a possible D gene (5 bases). The CDR3 covers 15 residues. CDR1 is LGHNT and CDR2 is FRNRAP in the germline V gene. Trimming took off 0 bases at V and 0 bases at J, with 9 bases between the two ends.

This clone has just one count. The rearrangement uses TRBV21-1 and TRBJ2-3; the table's D call, TRBD2, was not checked against the DNA. TRBV21-1 is designated a pseudogene. This CDR3 contains 12 residues. CDR3 sequence: CASSPRPDTQYF. The CDR3 DNA sequence: TGTGCCAGCAGCCCGCGCCCGGATACGCAGTATTTT.

This sequence joins TRBV18 and TRBJ2-6, with 9 bases fitting TRBD2. The germline CDR1 and CDR2 sequences are KGHSH and LQKENI. V trimming: 6 bases; J trimming: 0 bases; junction bases outside the gene matches: 12. The CDR3 loop spans 19 amino acids. The CDR3 region is CASSLFVAGVSSGANVLTF. The CDR3 coding sequence is TGTGCCAGCTCGCTATTTGTAGCGGGGGTGAGCTCTGGGGCCAACGTCCTGACTTTC.

This clone appeared a few times. The rearrangement joins TRBV27 to TRBJ1-2; D gene ambiguous. The CDR3 spans 14 residues. Trimming removed 2 bases at V and 5 bases at J, with 12 bases between. CDR1 and CDR2 from the germline V gene are MNHEY and SMNVEV (reference sequence). DNA for the CDR3: TGTGCCAGCAGTTTAGCCAGGTCGATTTATGGCTACACCTTC. Translated, it gives CASSLARSIYGYTF.

This clone occurred once. J is TRBJ2-2 and V is TRBV29-1; D is unclear. This CDR3 has 12 residues. Per germline, CDR1 SQVTM and CDR2 ANQGSEA. The germline V and J ends were trimmed by 7 bases and 4 bases, with 10 bases remaining between them. The DNA for the CDR3 is TGCAGCGGATCGACGACCACCGGGGAGCTGTTTTTT. This codes for CSGSTTTGELFF.

The chain links TRBV7-2 to TRBJ2-7; 7 bases are shared with TRBD2. With 5 bases clipped from V and 6 bases from J, the junction kept 4 bases outside the gene matches. Germline V gene lookup returns CDR1 SGHTA and CDR2 FQGNSA. The CDR3 runs 12 residues. CDR3 DNA: TGTGCCAGCAGCGAGACTAGCTTCGAGCAGTACTTC. It yields the protein CASSETSFEQYF.

The J gene is TRBJ1-2, the V gene TRBV10-3, with D hard to call. The CDR3 length is 11 residues. Germline CDR1 and CDR2: ENHRY and SYGVKD. The germline V and J ends were trimmed by 6 bases and 4 bases, with 6 bases remaining between them. This CDR3 reads CAISASYGYTF. CDR3 nucleotide sequence: TGTGCCATCAGCGCCTCCTATGGCTACACCTTC.

The genes are TRBV25-1 and TRBJ1-2, with 9 bases that match TRBD1. The CDR3 is made up of 15 amino acids. Germline assignment: CDR1 MGHDK and CDR2 SYGVNS. The V segment lost 6 bases and the J segment 1 base; nucleotides outside the gene matches: 6. The CDR3 spells CASRQTGGSNYGYTF. The CDR3 DNA reads TGTGCCAGCAGGCAGACAGGGGGAAGTAACTATGGCTACACCTTC.

The chain combines TRBV6-5 with TRBJ1-1; a weak D match, TRBD1 (5 bases). The germline V gene encodes CDR1 MNHEY and CDR2 SVGAGI. There are 14 residues in the CDR3. V was trimmed by 6 bases and J by 0 bases, leaving 11 bases between them. For the CDR3, the DNA is TGTGCCAGCAGAAACGGAGGGGTGAACACTGAAGCTTTCTTT. This translates into CASRNGGVNTEAFF.

The CDR3 loop is CASSLGGGRETQYF. DNA for the CDR3: TGTGCCAGCAGCTTAGGAGGGGGCCGCGAGACCCAGTACTTC. This chain connects TRBV7-2 to TRBJ2-5; 7 bases agree with TRBD1. The CDR3 runs 14 residues. Unmatched junction bases numbered 4, after V lost 1 base and J lost 5 bases. Germline values: CDR1 SGHTA, CDR2 FQGNSA.

V gene TRBV14 combines with J gene TRBJ1-2, with TRBD1 matching over 9 bases. Per germline, CDR1 SGHDN and CDR2 FVKESK. The CDR3 totals 15 residues. V lost 0 bases to trimming and J lost 7 bases; unmatched junction nucleotides: 6. The DNA of the CDR3 is TGTGCCAGCAGCCAAGAGGAACAGGGGGCGCCTGGCTACACCTTC. Amino acids: CASSQEEQGAPGYTF.

J is TRBJ1-6 and V is TRBV14; possible D gene TRBD1, 6 bases. The germline V gene encodes CDR1 SGHDN and CDR2 FVKESK. The CDR3 spans 15 residues. V lost 0 bases, J lost 6 bases, and 9 bases lay in between. The CDR3 bases are TGTGCCAGCAGCCAAGAGGGGGCTTTTAATTCACCCCTCCACTTT. The encoded protein is CASSQEGAFNSPLHF.